A single T cell receptor beta chain is shown here with its context. Its antigen remains unknown. The sample comes from a study of naive and memory T cell subsets. Study-level results: There was no ground truth to check naive and memory subset results.

Both TRBC1 and TRBC2 were covered by a beta constant-region primer of two equimolar oligonucleotides. A 12-nucleotide UMI and the SP2 primer were added to the cDNA 3' end by oligonucleotide ligation. TCRdb independently ran MiXCR on the UMI-ligation and nested PCR reads; one entry per CDR3 protein. The sample lists 130,000 to 150,000 distinct CDR3 sequences; about a sixth were seen once. After the first PCR, alpha and beta chain libraries were processed separately. This CDR3 region has 17 residues. The ends were cut back, 1 base at V and 2 bases at J, with 16 bases in the middle. The germline CDR1 and CDR2 sequences are SGHTA and FQGNSA.

V usage is TRBV7-2 and J usage is TRBJ2-3; the D is unclear. The TCR comes from a human donor in good health. The sequenced material came from naive CD4+ T cells from blood. The CDR3 sequence: CASSLGRTTPLTDTQYF. In nucleotides, the CDR3 is TGTGCCAGCAGCTTAGGTCGAACAACTCCTCTCACAGATACGCAGTATTTT.